This T cell receptor beta chain derives from a study of cytomegalovirus exposure and HLA in healthy donors (dated 2017 in TCRdb). Background on the whole study: According to an earlier analysis of several hundred of the donors, about 190 million T cells yielded some 110 million unique TCR beta sequences and 276 Gb of sequence data. All discovery cohort repertoires had been generated on a single sequencing platform. An earlier analysis of approximately 580 of the donors used high-throughput TCR beta sequencing to judge whether each TCR beta V gene segment behaved as functional or pseudogenic. Besides the first cohort of around 700 subjects, a separate validation cohort made up of 90 to 150 different subjects was used. The study profiled the T cell repertoires of about 640 subjects by immunosequencing and related them to cytomegalovirus serostatus. In the later analysis, no new phenotypic data were used to find candidate immune exposures; instead, reliance was placed on TCR beta sequences and their occurrence across donors. Of the roughly 410 genotyped donors, 75% to 85% were placed in the genetic ancestry cluster associated with self-reported Caucasian donors. Roughly 300 gigabases of sequencing data and around 85 million unique TCR sequences made up an early release that covered approximately 620 HLA-typed donors. In a later genetic analysis, genome-wide SNP genotypes for about three fifths of the roughly 670 donors were used, and that subset was treated as a discovery cohort. The study aimed to test whether cataloging public T cell receptors could reveal signatures of past pathogen exposure. Donor age, sex, ethnicity and CMV serostatus were collected together with the repertoire data. Among some 400 genotyped donors of the cohort, an average of about 220,000 unique TCR beta nucleotide sequences was sequenced per donor, of which roughly 17% were non-productive. HLA typing covered class I and class II loci at four-digit resolution. To study patterns of TCR occurrence, a later analysis re-analyzed previously published TCR beta repertoires from around 700 donors and added high-resolution HLA genotyping. The number of typed donors differed by locus: about 629-630 for A, B, C, DRB1 and DQB1; approximately 530 for DQA1; over 600 for DPA1; and around 450 for DPB1. The study combined high-throughput TCR immunosequencing, statistical association of individual TCRs with disease status, and machine learning to predict cytomegalovirus infection status. Several DR-DQ haplotypes were treated as single units for association and clustering because of strong linkage in the cohort.

V sheds 8 bases and J sheds 4 bases, leaving 19 bases between their ends. CDR1 and CDR2 were assigned from the germline V gene as SGHDT and YYEEEE. Reading from cysteine to phenylalanine, the CDR3 counts 15 amino acids. Here the CDR3 DNA is all that survives: 45 bases in frame from base 1. As regards this clone: There is no known antigen for this receptor. Base qualities are not provided; no much larger clone lies one nucleotide away.

Study-level results and caveats: Some IMGT-functional V segments, including TRBV6-2 and TRBV6-3, could not be distinguished by the 87-base-pair reads and were therefore excluded. Specific HLA alleles were associated with 15,000 to 20,000 TCR beta sequences at a false discovery rate of 0.05 in a later analysis. Only TCR beta chains were sequenced in this cohort, and the absence of alpha or paired-chain data limited detectable features. Most TCR sequences were seen in very few donors, while some public TCRs were found in many individuals. In vitro tests confirmed that three of the cytomegalovirus-associated TCR beta chains recognize cytomegalovirus antigens. In a later analysis, the rate of TCR association differed among HLA loci, with DRB1 alleles having the most associated TCRs and HLA-C alleles having the fewest. The authors suggested that the approach could potentially be generalized to other disease states and immunological phenotypes. Most CMV-associated TCR beta chains appeared to be HLA-restricted in a later analysis, and the HLA associations seemed to be driven largely by CMV exposure. In a later analysis, several top co-occurrence clusters were reported to appear linked to parvovirus B19, influenza, CMV and Epstein-Barr virus. The study listed 150 to 200 TCR beta chains as associated with cytomegalovirus. A group of highly shared sequence variants was considered likely to be a technical artifact of the sequencing pipeline. A further reported finding was that TCR beta sequences accurately predicted the HLA-A and HLA-B alleles for most subjects in the first cohort. An association between a missense DCLRE1C variant and V-gene and J-gene trimming of TCR beta chains was found in a later genetic analysis and replicated in an independent cohort. Linkage disequilibrium might explain the correlated functional status among segregating V segments, but an unknown experimental factor could not be ruled out. Because counts were too low, under 20 rarely observed V segments, including chromosome 9 orphons, were left out of the earlier analysis of several hundred of the donors. When HLA alleles, especially DR and DQ, strongly co-occurred, TCR associations were difficult to assign to individual alleles. In both the original and validation cohorts, the classifier was reported to diagnose cytomegalovirus status with high specificity and sensitivity. Roughly uniform sequencing depth across donors was assumed in presence/absence analyses, although this assumption may not hold. Because HLA typing was missing for some donors at each locus, association tests included only the typed subset. CMV serostatus was the only immune exposure information available for the cohort. A later genetic analysis reported fewer N-insertions in productive TCRs among donors in an Asian-associated ancestry cluster than the approximately 700-donor mean. Compared with equally common non-associated chains, HLA-associated TCR beta chains in a later analysis were more clonally expanded and had lower generation probabilities. An earlier analysis of approximately 530 of the donors showed that most TCR beta V segments appeared in productive rearrangements either about 87% or about 30% of the time, which broadly matched IMGT annotations.

The library was made by the immunoSEQ multiplex PCR assay. For the multiplex PCR, a mixture combining 60 forward primers for TCR Vbeta segments and 13 reverse primers for TCR Jbeta segments was used. The CDR3 region of rearranged TCR beta genes was amplified from genomic DNA by a multiplex PCR assay. The Illumina HiSeq System was used to sequence the amplified TCR beta libraries as 87-base-pair reads. The published analysis was carried out like this. A later analysis tallied 75 million to 95 million unique TCR beta chains across the 600 to 700 repertoires, and approximately 12 million of those chains were shared by two or more donors. A nearest-neighbor algorithm error-corrected the raw reads and collapsed the reads into unique sequences, merging closely related sequences to remove PCR and sequencing errors. To assign V, D and J gene segments, CDR3 sequences were aligned to IMGT reference sequences. Each retained sequence needed at least a six-nucleotide match to both a V gene segment and a J gene segment. A rearrangement was called productive if the CDR3 had no stop codons and remained in frame with V and J, and every other rearrangement was called non-productive. Following IMGT convention, CDR3 was defined as the stretch from the second conserved V-encoded cysteine up to the conserved J-encoded phenylalanine. The earlier analysis of roughly 590 of the donors excluded sequences that lacked an unambiguous match to a single V gene segment. An earlier analysis of a few hundred of the donors called V segments functional above 56.7% productive rearrangements and segregating when the between-donor standard deviation exceeded 5%. A statistical classification framework was built for diagnosing cytomegalovirus status from the catalog of TCR beta chain sequences. V and J gene assignment, in a later analysis, came from comparing TCR nucleotide sequences with IMGT/GENE-DB human TR gene sequences. A later analysis assigned CDR3 sequences and most-parsimonious VDJ recombination scenarios with the TCRdist pipeline. In a later analysis, each TCR beta chain was defined by its CDR3 amino acid sequence together with its V-gene family, and reads without a unique V-gene family were excluded. A later analysis removed roughly 590 highly shared, low-generation-probability nucleotide sequences to deal with suspected cross-contamination and a sequencing artifact. In a later analysis, a clonal expansion index was calculated for each public chain from normalized within-repertoire ranks of inferred template counts. A later analysis computed generation probabilities with a VDJ recombination model fitted to out-of-frame rearrangements, and checked the results against IGoR. Hypergeometric tests were used in a later analysis to score TCR-TCR, TCR-HLA and TCR-CMV co-occurrence, with a repertoire-size bias correction applied to the TCR pairs. In a later analysis, false discovery rates were estimated by permuting HLA or CMV assignments 20 times. In a later analysis, co-occurring TCRs were grouped using DBSCAN, and TCRdist sequence similarity was added for clustering within HLA-allele-positive subsets. For co-occurrence clustering, repertoires with fewer than 30,000 or more than 120,000 public chains were excluded, along with four or five repertoires with anomalous nucleotide sharing. TCRdb limited this immuneACCESS table to in-frame rearrangements with V and J called. A share of clones is missing; checked studies link under half to unresolved V genes, and the rest is unexplained. V, J and clone size are those of that table, while D and trimming were read from the DNA. Within this sample are around 100,000 clones, with about 76% of them counted one time only. The ten largest clones capture around 5% of the sample.

The cohort was made up of hundreds of healthy bone marrow donors. Cohort members were all nominally healthy when sampled, although unrecorded immune exposures were likely present. The donor tested CMV seropositive, placing the donor among the 290 or so seropositive members of the cohort. A peripheral blood sample was provided by each donor, and peripheral blood mononuclear cells were used for TCR beta sequencing. Genomic DNA extraction from the blood cell samples was performed with the Qiagen DNeasy Blood Extraction Kit. The sample consisted of PBMCs. The rearrangement combines TRBV5-6 with TRBJ1-3, with the identity of the D gene unclear. The receptor comes from a man between 25 and 39 years old in good health and CMV-seropositive. The nucleotide sequence is TGTGCCAGGACTATGGCCCGGGTGCAGGGAAACACCATATATTTT. Translation gives CARTMARVQGNTIYF.